This T cell receptor beta chain was sequenced for a study of OX40 agonist ivuxolimab in advanced cancers. Overall study: People who had prior anti-PD-1, anti-PD-L1 or anti-CTLA-4 therapy could take part, and approximately 44% had some. Study results and caveats: Expanded clones were, on average, more numerous among CD8+ T cells than CD4+. Doses of 0.1 to 3.0 mg/kg were accompanied by clonal expansion of CD4+ and CD8+ blood T cells by week 6.

Measured with immunoSEQ multiplex PCR; TCRdb has only the in-frame clones, and not every one. The data show 65,000 to 80,000 clones, approximately 88% seen once. The study sampled blood at baseline, cycle 4 day 1, and cycle 7 day 1. Worth noting for this clone: Its antigen is not identified.

This CDR3 is 18 amino acids long. This receptor was identified in an adult with an advanced solid tumor such as melanoma, head and neck, liver or kidney cancer. The sample here was CD4+ or CD8+ T cells sorted from blood, taken in a trial of the OX40 agonist ivuxolimab. The chain couples TRBV21-1 to TRBJ2-7; TRBD2 reflects the table's D call only, with no check against the DNA. TRBV21-1 is a listed pseudogene. The chain's CDR3 is CASSKAGGAGVISYEQYF. For the CDR3, the DNA is TGTGCCAGCAGCAAAGCGGGGGGGGCGGGAGTTATTAGCTACGAGCAGTACTTC.